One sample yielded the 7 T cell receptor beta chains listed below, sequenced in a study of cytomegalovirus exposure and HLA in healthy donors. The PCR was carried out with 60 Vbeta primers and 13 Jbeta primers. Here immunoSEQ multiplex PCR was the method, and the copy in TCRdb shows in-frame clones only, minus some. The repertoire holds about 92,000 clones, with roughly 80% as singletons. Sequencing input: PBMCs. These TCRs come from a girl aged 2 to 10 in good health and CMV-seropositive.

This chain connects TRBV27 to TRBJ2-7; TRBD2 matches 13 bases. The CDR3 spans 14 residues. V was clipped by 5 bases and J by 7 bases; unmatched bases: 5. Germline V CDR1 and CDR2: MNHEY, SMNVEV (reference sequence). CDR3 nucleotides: TGTGCCAGCAGTCCTGGACTAGCGGGAGAGGAGCAGTACTTC. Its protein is CASSPGLAGEEQYF.

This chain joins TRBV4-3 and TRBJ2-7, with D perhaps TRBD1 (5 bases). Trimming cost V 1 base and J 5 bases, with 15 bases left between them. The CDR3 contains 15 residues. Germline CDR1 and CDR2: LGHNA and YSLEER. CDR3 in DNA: TGCGCCAGCAGCCAAGGTTGGTCATTAGGGGACGAGCAGTACTTC. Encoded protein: CASSQGWSLGDEQYF.

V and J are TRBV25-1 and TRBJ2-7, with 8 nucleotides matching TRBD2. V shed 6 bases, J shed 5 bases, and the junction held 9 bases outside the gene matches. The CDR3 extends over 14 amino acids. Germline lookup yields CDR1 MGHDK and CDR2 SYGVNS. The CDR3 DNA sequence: TGTGCCAGCAGGACGGGGGGGGCCGGTAACGAGCAGTACTTC. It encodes CASRTGGAGNEQYF.

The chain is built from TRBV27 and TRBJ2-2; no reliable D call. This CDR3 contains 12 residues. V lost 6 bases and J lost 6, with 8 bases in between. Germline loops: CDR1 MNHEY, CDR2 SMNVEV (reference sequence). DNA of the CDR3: TGTGCCAGCAGCCTAGTACCCGGGGAGCTGTTTTTT. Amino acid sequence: CASSLVPGELFF.

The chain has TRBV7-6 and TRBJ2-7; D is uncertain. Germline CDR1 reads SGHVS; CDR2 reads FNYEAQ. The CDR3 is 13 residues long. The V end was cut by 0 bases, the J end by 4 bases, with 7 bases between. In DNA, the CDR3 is TGTGCCAGCAGCTTAGCCCAGGAATACGAGCAGTACTTC. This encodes CASSLAQEYEQYF.

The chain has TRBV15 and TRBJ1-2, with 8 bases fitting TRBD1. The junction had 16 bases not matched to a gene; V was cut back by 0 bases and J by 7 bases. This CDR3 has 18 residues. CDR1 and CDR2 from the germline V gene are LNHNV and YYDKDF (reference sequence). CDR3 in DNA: TGTGCCACCAGCAGAGATTTAACCCTAGGCAGGGGGCGGGGTGGCTACACCTTC. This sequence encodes CATSRDLTLGRGRGGYTF.

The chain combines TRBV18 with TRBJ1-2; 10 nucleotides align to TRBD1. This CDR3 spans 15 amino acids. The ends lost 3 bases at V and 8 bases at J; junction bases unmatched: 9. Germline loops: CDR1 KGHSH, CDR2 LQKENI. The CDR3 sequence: CASSPRQGANGGYTF. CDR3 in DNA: TGTGCCAGCTCACCCCGACAGGGGGCCAATGGCGGCTACACCTTC.